The present T cell receptor beta chain was sequenced within a study of beta chain features in type 1 diabetes. In regard to this clone: Its cognate antigen is unknown.

The CDR3 sequence is 14 residues long. Germline CDR1 and CDR2: SGHRS and YFSETQ. V dropped 2 bases and J dropped 1 base, with 9 bases sitting between them. Whole-study results and caveats: People with Type 1 diabetes carried modestly yet significantly shorter TCRB CDR3s in all four CD4+ subsets. In type 1 diabetes patients, VDJ junctions had fewer insertions; deletions at these junctions were more frequent.

All of the isolated RNA was reverse transcribed, so expressed TCRB transcripts were sequenced. Produced via immunoSEQ multiplex PCR; TCRdb's table is partial and in-frame only. The repertoire consists of over 15,000 clones, with 55% to 70% occurring once and the leading ten covering 2% to 3%. Material for sequencing was Tregs from blood. The chain is built from TRBV5-1 and TRBJ1-1, with D unclear. This TCR was recovered from a man aged 25 to 40 with type 1 diabetes. CDR3 region: CASSFFGRNTEAFF. As DNA, the CDR3 is TGCGCCAGCAGCTTCTTCGGGAGGAACACTGAAGCTTTCTTT.